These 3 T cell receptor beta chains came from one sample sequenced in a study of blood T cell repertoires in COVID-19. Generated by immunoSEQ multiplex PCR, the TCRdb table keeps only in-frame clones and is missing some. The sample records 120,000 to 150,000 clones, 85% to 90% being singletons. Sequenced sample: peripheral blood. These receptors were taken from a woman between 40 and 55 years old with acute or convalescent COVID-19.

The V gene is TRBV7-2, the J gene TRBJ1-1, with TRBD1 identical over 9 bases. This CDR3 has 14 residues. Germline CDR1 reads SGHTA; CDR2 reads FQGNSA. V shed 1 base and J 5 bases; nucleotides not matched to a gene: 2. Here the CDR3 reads CASSLGQGVTEAFF. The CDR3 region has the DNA TGTGCCAGCAGCTTAGGACAGGGGGTGACTGAAGCTTTCTTT.

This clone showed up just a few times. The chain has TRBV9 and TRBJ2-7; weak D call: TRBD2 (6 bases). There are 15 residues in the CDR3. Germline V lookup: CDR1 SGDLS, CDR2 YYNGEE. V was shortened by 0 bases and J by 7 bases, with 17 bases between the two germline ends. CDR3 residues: CASSVGGGLEWEQYF. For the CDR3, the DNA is TGTGCCAGCAGCGTAGGTGGAGGGCTGGAATGGGAGCAGTACTTC.

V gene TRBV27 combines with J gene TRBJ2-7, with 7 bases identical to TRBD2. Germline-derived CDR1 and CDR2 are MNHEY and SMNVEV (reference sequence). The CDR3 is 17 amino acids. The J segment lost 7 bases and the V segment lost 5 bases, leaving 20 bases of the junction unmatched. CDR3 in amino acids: CASSPPRRLASTWEQYF. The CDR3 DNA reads TGTGCCAGCAGTCCCCCCAGGCGACTAGCTTCCACCTGGGAGCAGTACTTC.